This T cell receptor beta chain was profiled in a study of T cells after yellow fever vaccination. Whole-study context: The SMART-Seq v4 Ultra Low Input method served to prepare the low-cell-number fractions.

By 5'RACE template switching, TCR cDNA was produced, with a universal primer site and UMIs added in the process. Via MiXCR, TCRdb re-called the 5' RACE reads, giving one row per CDR3 protein. The data contain around 550,000 distinct CDR3 sequences, about a fifth of them singletons. Worth noting for this clonotype: The antigen remains unidentified.

CDR3 size: 15 residues. Losses at the gene ends were 3 bases for V and 0 bases for J; bases not matched to a gene: 2. Study outcomes and limitations: Reappearing after the booster were most of the clones from primary vaccination (roughly 95% CD4, 85% to 90% CD8).

This chain uses TRBV12-3 or TRBV12-4 with TRBJ2-3; 8 bases match TRBD2. The clonotype comes from a man aged 25-40 years who received the YFV17D yellow fever vaccine. The sequenced sample was PBMCs, obtained 15 days after the yellow fever booster vaccination. The CDR3 is CASSFASGSTDTQYF. CDR3 sequence (DNA): TGTGCCAGCAGTTTCGCTAGCGGGAGCACAGATACGCAGTATTTT.